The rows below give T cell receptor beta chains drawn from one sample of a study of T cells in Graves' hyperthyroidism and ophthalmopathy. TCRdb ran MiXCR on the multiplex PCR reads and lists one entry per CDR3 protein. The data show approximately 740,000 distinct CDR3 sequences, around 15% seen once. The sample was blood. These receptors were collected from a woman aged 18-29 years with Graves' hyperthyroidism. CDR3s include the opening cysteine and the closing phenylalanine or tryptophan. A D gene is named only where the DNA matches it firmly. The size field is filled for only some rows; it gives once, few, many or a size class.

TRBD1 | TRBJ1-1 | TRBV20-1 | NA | CSAHRGSTEAFF | TGCAGTGCTCACAGGGGTAGCACTGAAGCTTTCTTT
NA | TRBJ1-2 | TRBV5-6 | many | CASSPWGRYYGYTF | TGTGCCAGCAGCCCCTGGGGACGCTACTATGGCTACACCTTC
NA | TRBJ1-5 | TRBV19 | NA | CASSIGQGRAQPQHF | TGTGCCAGTAGTATAGGGCAGGGGAGGGCTCAGCCCCAGCATTTT
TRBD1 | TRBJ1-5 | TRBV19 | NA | CATRGPYRLGQGVRGGQPQHF | TGTGCCACCAGGGGCCCCTATCGTCTGGGACAGGGGGTAAGGGGCGGTCAGCCCCAGCATTTT
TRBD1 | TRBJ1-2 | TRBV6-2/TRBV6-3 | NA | CASSDLQGQYGYTF | TGTGCCAGCAGTGACCTACAGGGGCAGTATGGCTACACCTTC
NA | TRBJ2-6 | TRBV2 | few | CASSGGGSRMANVLTF | TGTGCCAGCAGTGGAGGAGGCAGTCGGATGGCCAACGTCCTGACTTTC
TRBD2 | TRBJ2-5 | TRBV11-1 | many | CASSMGLAEKETQYF | TGTGCCAGCAGCATGGGACTAGCGGAGAAAGAGACCCAGTACTTC
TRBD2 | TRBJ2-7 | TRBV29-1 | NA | CSVSLAGFQSGEQYF | TGCAGCGTTAGTCTAGCGGGTTTTCAGTCTGGCGAGCAGTACTTC
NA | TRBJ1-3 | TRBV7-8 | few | CASSSMERGGGSGNTIYF | TGTGCCAGCAGCTCGATGGAGAGGGGGGGAGGATCTGGAAACACCATATATTTT
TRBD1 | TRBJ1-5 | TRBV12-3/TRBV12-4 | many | CASSLTDRGQPQHF | TGTGCCAGCAGCCTTACGGACAGGGGCCAGCCCCAGCATTTT
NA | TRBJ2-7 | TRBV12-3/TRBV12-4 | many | CASSLGGRDYEQYF | TGTGCCAGCAGTTTAGGGGGAAGGGACTACGAGCAGTACTTC
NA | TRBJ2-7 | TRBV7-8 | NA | CASSLAGRTLYEQYF | TGTGCCAGCAGCTTAGCGGGGAGGACGCTCTACGAGCAGTACTTC
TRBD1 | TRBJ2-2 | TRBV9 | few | CASSGIRGTGELFF | TGTGCCAGCAGCGGAATCAGGGGGACCGGGGAGCTGTTTTTT
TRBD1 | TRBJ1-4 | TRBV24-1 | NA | CATSDKGQRATNEKLFF | TGTGCCACCAGTGATAAGGGACAGCGGGCAACTAATGAAAAACTGTTTTTT
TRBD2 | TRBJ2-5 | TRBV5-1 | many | CASLAGMLAGGQETQYF | TGCGCCAGCCTTGCCGGGATGCTAGCGGGAGGTCAAGAGACCCAGTACTTC
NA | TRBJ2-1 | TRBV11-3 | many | CASSLRDSNNEQFF | TGTGCCAGCAGCCTACGGGACTCCAACAATGAGCAGTTCTTC
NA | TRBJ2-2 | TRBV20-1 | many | CSARESVGLPGELFF | TGCAGTGCTAGAGAGTCAGTTGGCCTCCCCGGGGAGCTGTTTTTT
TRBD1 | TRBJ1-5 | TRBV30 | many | CAYGTGFGQPQHF | TGTGCCTACGGGACAGGGTTTGGGCAGCCCCAGCATTTT
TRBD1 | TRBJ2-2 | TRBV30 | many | CAWSADRVTGELFF | TGTGCCTGGAGTGCCGACAGGGTGACCGGGGAGCTGTTTTTT
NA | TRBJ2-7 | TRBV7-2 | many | CASSSTGTVSEQYF | TGTGCCAGCAGCTCTACCGGGACGGTCTCCGAGCAGTACTTC
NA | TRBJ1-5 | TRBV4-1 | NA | CASSQDPGGTLGNQPQHF | TGCGCCAGCAGCCAAGATCCGGGGGGAACATTGGGCAATCAGCCCCAGCATTTT
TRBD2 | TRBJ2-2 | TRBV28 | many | CASSTSGRPGTGELFF | TGTGCCAGCAGCACTAGCGGGAGGCCGGGGACCGGGGAGCTGTTTTTT
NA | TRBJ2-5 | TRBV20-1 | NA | CSACSDRQETQYF | TGCAGTGCTTGTTCTGACAGGCAAGAGACCCAGTACTTC
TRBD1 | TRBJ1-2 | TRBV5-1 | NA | CASSWTGTGNYGYTF | TGCGCCAGCAGCTGGACCGGGACAGGGAACTATGGCTACACCTTC
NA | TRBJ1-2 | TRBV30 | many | CAWTSGIYGYTF | TGTGCCTGGACCTCGGGTATCTATGGCTACACCTTC
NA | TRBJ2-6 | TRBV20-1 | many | CSAREGTSGANVLTF | TGCAGTGCTAGAGAAGGAACCTCTGGGGCCAACGTCCTGACTTTC
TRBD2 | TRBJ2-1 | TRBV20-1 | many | CSARDGSSGSYYNEQFF | TGCAGTGCTAGAGATGGGTCTAGCGGGAGTTACTACAATGAGCAGTTCTTC
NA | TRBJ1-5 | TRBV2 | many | CASSGNRLGQPQHF | TGTGCCAGCAGTGGGAATAGGTTAGGCCAGCCCCAGCATTTT
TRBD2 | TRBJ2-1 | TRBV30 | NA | CAWSSLAGGGEQFF | TGTGCCTGGAGTAGTCTAGCGGGAGGAGGTGAGCAGTTCTTC
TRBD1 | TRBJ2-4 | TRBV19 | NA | CASSTGTGNVNIQYF | TGTGCCAGTAGTACCGGGACAGGGAATGTAAACATTCAGTACTTC
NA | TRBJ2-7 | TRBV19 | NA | CASSIDRLSYEQYF | TGTGCCAGTAGTATAGACAGATTATCCTACGAGCAGTACTTC
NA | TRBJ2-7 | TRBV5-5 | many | CASSLVAASYEQYF | TGTGCCAGCAGCTTGGTTGCAGCCTCCTACGAGCAGTACTTC
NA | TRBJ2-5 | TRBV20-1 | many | CSAPRERTTQYF | TGCAGTGCGCCCAGGGAGCGTACCACCCAGTACTTC
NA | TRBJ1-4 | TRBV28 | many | CASRLSPSTNEKLFF | TGTGCCAGCAGACTGAGCCCCTCAACTAATGAAAAACTGTTTTTT
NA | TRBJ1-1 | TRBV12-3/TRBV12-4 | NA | CASTPVSFTEAFF | TGTGCCAGCACCCCGGTGAGCTTCACTGAAGCTTTCTTT